The 31 T cell receptor beta chains given below trace back to one sample, sequenced in a study of cytomegalovirus exposure and HLA in healthy donors. The repertoire was sequenced with immunoSEQ multiplex PCR; TCRdb's copy has only in-frame clones and lacks some. Counted here are 140,000 or so clones, 85% to 90% occurring once; the ten biggest clones make up around 6%. Sequencing was performed on PBMCs. The receptors shown here come from a woman aged 25 to 39 in good health and CMV-seropositive.

This clone came up a few times. The chain is built from TRBV12-5 and TRBJ1-1; D call uncertain. The CDR3 covers 12 residues. The germline gives CDR1 LGHNT, CDR2 FRNRAP. V dropped 5 bases and J dropped 6 bases, with 10 bases sitting between them. This CDR3 is CASGQWEAEAFF. CDR3 in DNA: TGTGCTAGTGGTCAGTGGGAGGCTGAAGCTTTCTTT.

The chain links TRBV28 to TRBJ2-7, with D possibly TRBD2 on 5 matching bases. V lost 2 bases and J 1 base, leaving 12 bases between the germline ends. Germline V gene lookup returns CDR1 MDHEN and CDR2 SYDVKM. This CDR3 comprises 15 residues. The CDR3, as DNA: TGTGCCAGCAGTTTAAATAGCGCGATGTCCTACGAGCAGTACTTC. Translating it yields CASSLNSAMSYEQYF.

This clone occurred a few times. V is TRBV4-1 and J is TRBJ1-5; 8 bases agree with TRBD1. V lost 3 bases, J lost 5 bases, and 6 bases stayed unmatched. Germline CDR1 MGHRA, CDR2 YSYEKL. CDR3 length: 15 amino acids. CDR3 region: CASSQDDRGDQPQHF. The DNA for the CDR3 is TGCGCCAGCAGCCAGGACGACAGGGGCGATCAGCCCCAGCATTTT.

The genes are TRBV7-2 and TRBJ2-7; D unresolved. V lost 1 base to trimming and J lost 6 bases, with 10 bases between them. Germline V gives CDR1 SGHTA, CDR2 FQGNSA. The CDR3 is 13 residues long. The CDR3 reads CASSLVRLPEQYF. For the CDR3, the DNA is TGTGCCAGCAGCTTAGTACGACTCCCCGAGCAGTACTTC.

The rearrangement links TRBV11-3 to TRBJ2-7, with 12 positions matching TRBD1. Trimming at V came to 5 bases and at J to 5 bases, leaving 10 bases not matched to a gene. Germline V gene sequence: CDR1 SGHNT, CDR2 YENEEA. The CDR3 contains 16 residues. The CDR3 nucleotides read TGTGCCAGCAGCCTAAATACGGGACAGGGGGCAGACGAGCAGTACTTC. Translated: CASSLNTGQGADEQYF.

The rearrangement joins TRBV2 to TRBJ2-3, with a weak D call TRBD1 (6 bases). CDR1 and CDR2 (germline): SNHLY, FYNNEI. The V end lost 9 bases, the J end lost 8 bases, and 21 bases lay between the germline ends. The CDR3 has 14 residues. The chain's CDR3 is CARRTEEGVVTQYF. Written as DNA, the CDR3 is TGTGCCAGGAGGACAGAAGAGGGGGTCGTTACGCAGTATTTT.

The chain combines TRBV6-5 with TRBJ2-7; 9 bases map to TRBD1. Germline V gene data show CDR1 as MNHEY and CDR2 as SVGAGI. The CDR3 is 14 amino acids. V lost 5 bases to trimming and J lost 1 base; unmatched junction nucleotides: 3. The CDR3 region is CASSDRGLSYEQYF. The CDR3 coding sequence is TGTGCCAGCAGTGACAGGGGGTTATCCTACGAGCAGTACTTC.

The gene calls are TRBV19 and TRBJ2-7, with 12 bases matching TRBD2. The CDR3 is made up of 16 amino acids. Trimming took 4 bases from V and 6 from J; bases not matched to a gene: 10. Germline values: CDR1 LNHDA, CDR2 SQIVND (reference sequence). The CDR3 sequence is CASSTRTSGALAEQYF. In nucleotides, the CDR3 is TGTGCCAGTAGTACCCGGACTAGCGGGGCCCTCGCCGAGCAGTACTTC. The variable domain in full, with the rest retrieved from reference TRBV19 and TRBJ2-7, is DGGITQSPKYLFRKEGQNVTLSCEQNLNHDAMYWYRQDPGQGLRLIYYSQIVNDFQKGDIAEGYSVSREKKESFPLTVTSAQKNPTAFYLCASSTRTSGALAEQYFGPGTRLTVT.

V usage is TRBV29-1 and J usage is TRBJ1-2, with 8 bases identical to TRBD1. The CDR3 runs 14 residues. Germline assignment: CDR1 SQVTM and CDR2 ANQGSEA. Trimming cost V 5 bases and J 0 bases; bases outside gene matches: 5. CDR3 protein: CSVTDRAANYGYTF. The CDR3 DNA sequence: TGCAGCGTTACGGACAGGGCAGCTAACTATGGCTACACCTTC. The full variable domain, with the rest looked up from reference TRBV29-1 and TRBJ1-2, is SAVISQKPSRDICQRGTSLTIQCQVDSQVTMMFWYRQQPGQSLTLIATANQGSEATYESGFVIDKFPISRPNLTFSTLTVSNMSPEDSSIYLCSVTDRAANYGYTFGSGTRLTVV.

This chain links TRBV7-9 with TRBJ2-5, with D perhaps matching TRBD1 (5 bases). Germline CDR1 reads SEHNR; CDR2 reads FQNEAQ (reference sequence). Trimming stripped 2 bases from V and 7 bases from J, with 14 bases between. The CDR3 runs 14 residues. The CDR3 bases are TGTGCCAGCAGCTTACAGGACACGGATGGGACCCAGTACTTC. Its protein is CASSLQDTDGTQYF.

This clone was seen just once. This chain joins TRBV6-4 and TRBJ1-4, with 9 bases identical to TRBD1. Trimming at V came to 6 bases and at J to 16 bases, leaving 6 bases not matched to a gene. Germline CDR1 and CDR2: MRHNA and SNTAGT. This CDR3 contains 11 residues. For the CDR3, the DNA is TGTGCCAGCAGAACGGACAGGGGAAGGTTTTTT. Protein: CASRTDRGRFF.

The chain links TRBV15 to TRBJ2-2; 12 bases are shared with TRBD2. Germline loops: CDR1 LNHNV, CDR2 YYDKDF (reference sequence). The V segment lost 3 bases and the J segment 6 bases; nucleotides outside the gene matches: 2. The CDR3 spans 15 residues. The CDR3 sequence is CATSRTSGSPGELFF. The CDR3 DNA is TGTGCCACCAGCAGGACTAGCGGGAGTCCCGGGGAGCTGTTTTTT.

The chain employs TRBV7-3 and TRBJ2-3, with TRBD2 matching over 8 bases. The V gene's germline CDR1 is SGHTA and CDR2 FQGTGA. CDR3 length: 14 amino acids. Trimming cost V 5 bases and J 7 bases; bases outside gene matches: 8. This CDR3 reads CASSPSGSVNTQYF. The CDR3 coding sequence is TGTGCCAGCAGCCCGAGCGGGAGCGTGAATACGCAGTATTTT.

The V gene is TRBV20-1, the J gene TRBJ2-7; D unresolved. There are 11 residues in the CDR3. The V gene's germline CDR1 is DFQATT and CDR2 SNEGSKA (reference sequence). Trimming stripped 5 bases from V and 2 bases from J, with 7 bases between. The CDR3 protein is CSASRTYEQYF. CDR3 DNA sequence: TGCAGTGCTTCTAGGACCTACGAGCAGTACTTC.

This chain joins TRBV7-8 and TRBJ2-7, with 7 positions matching TRBD1. The CDR3 loop spans 17 amino acids. Trimming removed 4 bases from V and 1 base from J; junction bases left unmatched: 13. Germline assignment: CDR1 SGHVS and CDR2 FQNEAQ. CDR3 DNA sequence: TGTGCCAGCAGCTCGGACAGGTTCCAAACCGGATCCTACGAGCAGTACTTC. This codes for CASSSDRFQTGSYEQYF.

This rearrangement joins TRBV28 to TRBJ1-1, with TRBD1 as a possible D gene (5 bases). V was trimmed by 5 bases and J by 4 bases, leaving 14 bases between them. Germline V gene data show CDR1 as MDHEN and CDR2 as SYDVKM. The CDR3 is made up of 14 amino acids. The CDR3 nucleotides read TGTGCCAGCAGTGCGGCAGGGTCGGGCACTGAAGCTTTCTTT. Encoded protein: CASSAAGSGTEAFF.

This rearrangement joins TRBV28 to TRBJ2-5, with D perhaps TRBD2 (6 bases). The CDR3 runs 16 residues. The germline V and J ends were trimmed by 5 bases and 4 bases, with 20 bases remaining between them. Looked up from germline, CDR1 is MDHEN and CDR2 is SYDVKM. The CDR3 spells CASSPGLTGSVETQYF. The CDR3 coding sequence is TGTGCCAGCAGTCCGGGACTGACGGGCTCTGTAGAGACCCAGTACTTC. Together with reference TRBV28 and TRBJ2-5, the CDR3 gives the full variable domain: DVKVTQSSRYLVKRTGEKVFLECVQDMDHENMFWYRQDPGLGLRLIYFSYDVKMKEKGDIPEGYSVSREKKERFSLILESASTNQTSMYLCASSPGLTGSVETQYFGPGTRLLVL.

In DNA form, the CDR3 reads TGTGCCAGCAGTTTAGTGGGACAGGGGTTCAACTATGGCTACACCTTC. Its protein product is CASSLVGQGFNYGYTF. The genes are TRBV28 and TRBJ1-2; 10 bases line up with TRBD1. V gave up 2 bases and J gave up 2 bases; unmatched junction bases: 5. The CDR3 totals 16 residues. Germline assignment: CDR1 MDHEN and CDR2 SYDVKM.

The chain links TRBV6-1 to TRBJ1-1; D possibly corresponds to TRBD1 (5 bases). Trimming removed 0 bases at V and 5 bases at J, with 13 bases between. Germline V CDR1 and CDR2: MNHNS, SASEGT. This CDR3 has 15 amino acids. Here the CDR3 reads CASSEAPGGGTEAFF. The CDR3 DNA reads as TGTGCCAGCAGTGAAGCACCGGGGGGTGGAACTGAAGCTTTCTTT.

The CDR3 DNA follows: TGCGCCAACCCGACCCGGGACAGGGGGGTCTCGAGCACAGATACGCAGTATTTT. This translates into CANPTRDRGVSSTDTQYF. The V gene is TRBV5-1, the J gene TRBJ2-3, with TRBD1 matching over 11 bases. V shed 9 bases, J shed 0 bases, and the junction held 15 bases outside the gene matches. This CDR3 comprises 18 residues. Germline CDR1 is SGHRS and CDR2 is YFSETQ.

J is TRBJ1-2 and V is TRBV5-1; 9 bases match TRBD1. The CDR3 length is 13 residues. Germline loops: CDR1 SGHRS, CDR2 YFSETQ. Trimming at V came to 6 bases and at J to 5 bases, leaving 5 bases not matched to a gene. The CDR3 region is CASTRTGEYGYTF. The DNA of the CDR3 is TGCGCCAGCACGCGGACAGGGGAATATGGCTACACCTTC.

The gene calls are TRBV7-3 and TRBJ2-5, with D perhaps TRBD2 (6 bases). Looked up from germline, CDR1 is SGHTA and CDR2 is FQGTGA. The length of the CDR3 is 15 residues. V was pared by 2 bases and J by 3 bases, with 13 bases between. The CDR3 loop reads CASSLVGGGKETQYF. The CDR3 DNA reads TGTGCCAGCAGCTTAGTAGGCGGAGGGAAAGAGACCCAGTACTTC.

This chain uses TRBV6-6 with TRBJ2-7, with unresolved D. Looked up from germline, CDR1 is MNHNY and CDR2 is SVGAGI (reference sequence). The CDR3 extends over 14 amino acids. Trimming took 1 base from V and 1 from J, leaving 8 bases between them. The CDR3 is CASSYFQASYEQYF. DNA of the CDR3: TGTGCCAGCAGTTACTTCCAGGCATCCTACGAGCAGTACTTC.

The gene calls are TRBV19 and TRBJ2-3; D gene unclear. This CDR3 spans 11 amino acids. CDR1 and CDR2 from the germline V gene are LNHDA and SQIVND (reference sequence). V was clipped by 10 bases and J by 4 bases, with 9 bases between them. The CDR3 DNA reads as TGTGCCACCAAGGCGGCAGATACGCAGTATTTT. It codes for CATKAADTQYF.

The gene calls are TRBV7-3 and TRBJ2-6, with D maybe TRBD1 (6 bases). The germline gives CDR1 SGHTA, CDR2 FQGTGA. Between the trimmed V and J ends, which lost 5 bases and 3 bases, there was a span of 14 bases. The CDR3 has 16 amino acids. The CDR3 sequence: CASSLQGIGGANVLTF. The CDR3, as DNA: TGTGCCAGCAGCCTACAGGGTATTGGTGGGGCCAACGTCCTGACTTTC.

The chain couples TRBV5-1 to TRBJ2-1, with a possible D match to TRBD2 (5 bases). Looked up from germline, CDR1 is SGHRS and CDR2 is YFSETQ. The CDR3 has 13 amino acids. Between the trimmed V and J ends, which lost 4 bases and 7 bases, there was a span of 12 bases. This CDR3 reads CASSVGVENEQFF. Written as DNA, the CDR3 is TGCGCCAGCAGCGTCGGGGTTGAGAATGAGCAGTTCTTC.

The rearrangement uses TRBV21-1 and TRBJ2-7; the D call of TRBD2 is as the table states it, not checked on the DNA. TRBV21-1 has pseudogene status. The CDR3 spans 19 residues. The CDR3 DNA sequence: TGTGCCAGCAGCAATAAACTAGCGGGAGTACGTGGACACTCCTACGAGCAGTACTTC. This gives the protein CASSNKLAGVRGHSYEQYF.

V gene TRBV9 combines with J gene TRBJ1-2; D is possibly TRBD1 (6 bases). The V end lost 7 bases, the J end lost 6 bases, and 19 bases lay between the germline ends. Germline assignment: CDR1 SGDLS and CDR2 YYNGEE. The CDR3 loop spans 14 amino acids. The DNA of the CDR3 is TGTGCCAGCGGTGAGACAGGCTTGGCGGATGGCTACACCTTC. Its protein is CASGETGLADGYTF.

The V and J genes are TRBV9 and TRBJ1-1; TRBD1 agrees at 7 bases. CDR1 and CDR2 from the germline V gene are SGDLS and YYNGEE. The CDR3 sequence is 15 residues long. J gave up 0 bases and V 2 bases, and 4 bases lay outside the gene matches. The CDR3 DNA reads TGTGCCAGCAGCGTGCAGGGACAGATGAACACTGAAGCTTTCTTT. This encodes CASSVQGQMNTEAFF. The whole variable domain, remainder taken from reference TRBV9 and TRBJ1-1, is DSGVTQTPKHLITATGQRVTLRCSPRSGDLSVYWYQQSLDQGLQFLIQYYNGEERAKGNILERFSAQQFPDLHSELNLSSLELGDSALYFCASSVQGQMNTEAFFGQGTRLTVV.

V usage is TRBV19 and J usage is TRBJ2-5; 10 nucleotides align to TRBD1. V gave up 7 bases and J gave up 5 bases; unmatched junction bases: 4. This CDR3 spans 13 amino acids. Germline assignment: CDR1 LNHDA and CDR2 SQIVND (reference sequence). The CDR3 DNA sequence: TGTGCCAGTAAGGGGACAGGGGTGGAGACCCAGTACTTC. Encoded protein: CASKGTGVETQYF.

This rearrangement joins TRBV28 to TRBJ2-3, with D maybe TRBD1 (6 bases). This CDR3 has 14 residues. Trimming cost V 3 bases and J 6 bases, with 13 bases left between them. Germline values: CDR1 MDHEN, CDR2 SYDVKM. The CDR3 DNA follows: TGTGCCAGCAGTTTTAGGACAGACGTGGATACGCAGTATTTT. Its protein is CASSFRTDVDTQYF. Full variable domain (rest looked up from reference TRBV28 and TRBJ2-3): DVKVTQSSRYLVKRTGEKVFLECVQDMDHENMFWYRQDPGLGLRLIYFSYDVKMKEKGDIPEGYSVSREKKERFSLILESASTNQTSMYLCASSFRTDVDTQYFGPGTRLTVL.